This T cell receptor (beta chain) was profiled in a study of blood T cell repertoires in COVID-19. As for the study in general: The United States, Italy and Spain were the sources of the acute and convalescent COVID-19 samples. PBMCs, B-cell-depleted T cells, or T cells were the source of the cDNA or gDNA that made up the material.

The CDR3 is 16 residues long. CDR1 and CDR2 from the germline V gene are MNHNS and SASEGT. Trimming left V 1 base short and J 0 bases short, with 12 bases between. Some clones are missing from TCRdb's copy, which holds only in-frame ones; the method was immunoSEQ multiplex PCR. The table includes about 130,000 clones, 70% to 85% detected once. V is TRBV6-1 and J is TRBJ1-2, with D unresolved. The receptor was isolated from a woman aged 60 to 75 with acute or convalescent COVID-19. The sequencing sample was made of peripheral blood. Here the CDR3 reads CASSEGFGLSNYGYTF. Written as DNA, the CDR3 is TGTGCCAGCAGTGAAGGATTTGGACTGTCTAACTATGGCTACACCTTC.